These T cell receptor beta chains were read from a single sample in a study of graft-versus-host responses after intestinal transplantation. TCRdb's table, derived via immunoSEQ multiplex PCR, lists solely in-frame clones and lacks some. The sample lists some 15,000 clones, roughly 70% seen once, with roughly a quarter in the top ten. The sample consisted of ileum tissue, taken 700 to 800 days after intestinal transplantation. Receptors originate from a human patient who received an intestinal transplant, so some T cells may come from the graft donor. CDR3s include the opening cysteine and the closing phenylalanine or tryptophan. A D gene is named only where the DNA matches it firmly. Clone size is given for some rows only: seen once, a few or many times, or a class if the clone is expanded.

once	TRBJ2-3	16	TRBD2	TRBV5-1	TGCGCCAGCAGCTCGACTAGCGGGAGGGCCATAGATACGCAGTATTTT	CASSSTSGRAIDTQYF
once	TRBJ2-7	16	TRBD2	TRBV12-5	TGTGCTAGTGGTTTGCGAACTAGCGGGGGGCTCTACGAGCAGTACTTC	CASGLRTSGGLYEQYF
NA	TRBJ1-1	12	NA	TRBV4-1	TGCGCCAGCAGCCAAACGGGGGCTGAAGCTTTCTTT	CASSQTGAEAFF
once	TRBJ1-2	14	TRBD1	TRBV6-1	TGTGCCAGCAAGGGGACAGGGGTGAGGGATGGCTACACCTTC	CASKGTGVRDGYTF
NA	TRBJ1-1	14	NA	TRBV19	TGTGCCAGTACCCCGGGGCAAGTTAACACTGAAGCTTTCTTT	CASTPGQVNTEAFF
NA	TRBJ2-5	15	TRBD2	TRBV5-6	TGTGCCAGCAGCGTAGCGGGGGGGTACCAAGAGACCCAGTACTTC	CASSVAGGYQETQYF
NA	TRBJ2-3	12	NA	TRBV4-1	TGTGCCAGCAGCCAACACAGAGATACGCAGTATTTT	CASSQHRDTQYF
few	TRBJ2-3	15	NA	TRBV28	TGTGCCAGCAGTTTCCCAGGGGGGGGCACAGATACGCAGTATTTT	CASSFPGGGTDTQYF
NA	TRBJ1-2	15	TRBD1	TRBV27	TGTGCCAGCAGCCCCCCGGGACAGGGGTTCTATGGCTACACCTTC	CASSPPGQGFYGYTF
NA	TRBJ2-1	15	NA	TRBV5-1	TGCGCCAGCAGCTTGGCCAGTAGCGACTACAATGAGCAGTTCTTC	CASSLASSDYNEQFF
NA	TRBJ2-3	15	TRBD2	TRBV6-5	TGTGCCAGCAGTTACGAGGCGGGAGAGGCAGATACGCAGTATTTT	CASSYEAGEADTQYF
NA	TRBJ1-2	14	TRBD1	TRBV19	TGTGCCAGTGTCCAGGGGGGCAATAACTATGGCTACACCTTC	CASVQGGNNYGYTF
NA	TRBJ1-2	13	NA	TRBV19	TGTGCCAGTAGTATCTTCCAGGGCTATGGCTACACCTTC	CASSIFQGYGYTF
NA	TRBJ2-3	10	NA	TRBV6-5	TGTGCCAGATGGGTAGATACGCAGTATTTT	CARWVDTQYF
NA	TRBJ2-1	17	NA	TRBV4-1	TGCGCCAGCAGCCCTACCGACCCGGGGATCTCCTACAATGAGCAGTTCTTC	CASSPTDPGISYNEQFF
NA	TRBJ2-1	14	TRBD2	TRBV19	TGTGCCAGTAGTACTAGCGGGAGATTCAATGAGCAGTTCTTC	CASSTSGRFNEQFF
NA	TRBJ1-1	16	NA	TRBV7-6	TGTGCCAGCAGCTTAACTCCGATGTCACTGAACACTGAAGCTTTCTTT	CASSLTPMSLNTEAFF
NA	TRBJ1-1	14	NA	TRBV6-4	TGTGCCAGCAGTGCACCATCCGTTTTGGGTGGGGCTTTCTTT	CASSAPSVLGGAFF
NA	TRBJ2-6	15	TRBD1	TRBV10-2	TGCGCCAGCAGGAAGACAGGGTCTGGGGCCAACGTCCTGACTTTC	CASRKTGSGANVLTF
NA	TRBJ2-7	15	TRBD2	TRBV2	TGTGCCAGCAGTGGGACTAGCGGGGGCCCCTACGAGCAGTACTTC	CASSGTSGGPYEQYF
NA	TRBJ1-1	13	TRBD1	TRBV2	TGTGCCAGCAGGGGACAGGGTCGGACTGAAGCTTTCTTT	CASRGQGRTEAFF
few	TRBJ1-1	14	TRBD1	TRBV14	TGTGCCAGCAACCCCCAGACAGGGAGCGCTGAAGCTTTCTTT	CASNPQTGSAEAFF
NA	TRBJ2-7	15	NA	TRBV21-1	TGTGCCAGCAGCAAAGCGCGGGGCACCCCCTACGAGCAGTACTTC	CASSKARGTPYEQYF
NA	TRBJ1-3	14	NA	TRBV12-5	TGTGCTAGTGGTCTTGGGACCCCTGGAAACACCATATATTTT	CASGLGTPGNTIYF